This T cell receptor (beta chain) was sequenced during a study of glioma-infiltrating T cells. This clonotype has just a few counts. V dropped 4 bases and J dropped 1; count of bases not matched to a gene: 3. This CDR3 region has 14 residues. Using RNA template, CDR3s of TCR alpha and beta were amplified with iRepertoire arm-PCR. Each CDR3 protein is one row after TCRdb ran MiXCR on the multiplex PCR reads. The sample yields more than 350,000 distinct CDR3 sequences, approximately 42% seen once. This TCR was sampled from a human donor with low-grade glioma or glioblastoma, undergoing nonglioma brain surgery, or in good health (not recorded which). The sample taken for sequencing was glioma tissue, nonneoplastic brain tissue, or PBMCs (not recorded which). The J gene is TRBJ1-1, the V gene TRBV12-3 or TRBV12-4; 7 bases agree with TRBD1. The DNA for the CDR3 is TGTGCCAGCAGTTCAGGGGGATGGAACACTGAAGCTTTCTTT. Its translation is CASSSGGWNTEAFF.